The 30 T cell receptor beta chains below were found in one sample sequenced in a study of shared clonotypes between healthy human individuals. Produced via immunoSEQ multiplex PCR; TCRdb's table is partial and in-frame only. The sample includes 490,000 or so clones, less than 80% seen only once; the top ten take 10% to 15%. The material sequenced was PBMCs. The receptors come from a woman between 35 and 50 years old in good health. Some clones in this sample may be carry-over from other donors' samples.

This clone is judged medium-sized. The genes are TRBV5-1 and TRBJ2-7; 7 bases line up with TRBD1. The length of the CDR3 is 19 residues. V lost 1 base and J lost 0; bases outside the gene matches: 16. Germline CDR1 is SGHRS and CDR2 is YFSETQ. The CDR3 DNA is TGCGCCAGCAGCTTGTCCCGGGACAGACCATCCTTGGCCTCCTACGAGCAGTACTTC. Translation gives CASSLSRDRPSLASYEQYF. Full variable domain (missing parts from reference TRBV5-1 and TRBJ2-7): KAGVTQTPRYLIKTRGQQVTLSCSPISGHRSVSWYQQTPGQGLQFLFEYFSETQRNKGNFPGRFSGRQFSNSRSEMNVSTLELGDSALYLCASSLSRDRPSLASYEQYFGPGTRLTVT.

The rearrangement links TRBV25-1 to TRBJ2-3; the D gene is possibly TRBD1 (5 bases). The CDR3 length is 17 residues. Trimming shortened V by 2 bases and J by 1 base, and 16 bases separated the two germline ends. Germline V gene sequence: CDR1 MGHDK, CDR2 SYGVNS. CDR3 protein: CASSEEQGQIGTDTQYF. The CDR3 nucleotides read TGTGCCAGCAGTGAAGAGCAGGGCCAAATCGGCACAGATACGCAGTATTTT.

In regard to this clone: This is likely an artifact of a read error, given a far larger clone one base away. The same CDR3 can be traced to other DNA sequences in this sample. Written as DNA, the CDR3 is TGTGCCTGGAGTAGGGGGAACGGGCAGCCTCAGCATTTT. Protein: CAWSRGNGQPQHF. The chain uses TRBV30 and TRBJ1-5; D perhaps matches TRBD1 (6 bases). This CDR3 comprises 13 residues. Germline lookup yields CDR1 GTSNPN and CDR2 SVGIG (reference sequence).

This chain uses TRBV28 with TRBJ2-2, with 10 bases fitting TRBD2. CDR3 size: 14 residues. The germline V gene encodes CDR1 MDHEN and CDR2 SYDVKM. With 6 bases clipped from V and 9 bases from J, the junction kept 7 bases outside the gene matches. CDR3 residues: CASSLLAGTRELFF. Here the CDR3 DNA reads TGTGCCAGCAGCTTACTAGCGGGAACGCGGGAGCTGTTTTTT.

This sequence joins TRBV5-1 and TRBJ2-3, with 9 bases that match TRBD2. CDR1 is SGHRS, CDR2 YFSETQ, per germline. CDR3 length: 16 residues. The trim removed 4 bases at V and 5 bases at J, leaving 11 bases unmatched. The CDR3 sequence: CASSTVGGRAEDTQYF. As DNA, the CDR3 is TGCGCCAGCAGCACGGTGGGCGGGAGGGCCGAAGATACGCAGTATTTT.

The chain couples TRBV9 to TRBJ1-5; D unclear. Germline CDR1 and CDR2: SGDLS and YYNGEE. Trimming stripped 8 bases from V and 4 bases from J, with 16 bases between. The CDR3 totals 14 residues. CDR3 amino acids: CASRIEGGNQPQHF. The CDR3 nucleotides read TGTGCCAGTCGCATTGAAGGTGGTAATCAGCCCCAGCATTTT.

CDR3 sequence: CSVERQGAYEQYF. For the CDR3, the DNA is TGCAGCGTTGAGAGACAGGGCGCCTACGAGCAGTACTTC. The chain uses TRBV29-1 and TRBJ2-7, with 7 bases that match TRBD1. CDR3 size: 13 residues. Germline CDR1 SQVTM, CDR2 ANQGSEA. V shed 3 bases, J shed 2 bases, and the junction held 4 bases outside the gene matches.

As DNA, the CDR3 is TGTGCCAGCAGCTTAGACTTAAACAGGGGGCGTTGGGAGCAGTTCTTC. Translating it yields CASSLDLNRGRWEQFF. The chain recombines TRBV11-1 with TRBJ2-1, with 9 bases that match TRBD1. The CDR3 length is 16 residues. Germline V lookup: CDR1 SGHAT, CDR2 FQDESV (reference sequence). Losses at the gene ends were 1 base for V and 10 bases for J; bases not matched to a gene: 11.

The V call is TRBV19, the J call TRBJ1-5; D is unresolved. The CDR3 consists of 13 residues. V was shortened by 0 bases and J by 8 bases, with 8 bases between the two germline ends. Per germline, CDR1 LNHDA and CDR2 SQIVND (reference sequence). CDR3 coding DNA: TGTGCCAGTAGTATAGATATTGGAGAGCCCCAGCATTTT. Translation: CASSIDIGEPQHF.

V and J are TRBV28 and TRBJ1-2, with no clear D. CDR1 is MDHEN and CDR2 is SYDVKM in the germline V gene. Trimming removed 7 bases at V and 6 bases at J, with 9 bases between. CDR3 size: 11 residues. The CDR3 DNA reads as TGTGCCAGCAATGCATGGGATGGCTACACCTTC. Amino acids: CASNAWDGYTF.

The chain couples TRBV19 to TRBJ1-5; TRBD1 aligns across 9 bases. CDR3 length equals 17 residues. Unmatched junction bases numbered 15, after V lost 5 bases and J lost 7 bases. The V gene's germline CDR1 is LNHDA and CDR2 SQIVND (reference sequence). In DNA form, the CDR3 reads TGTGCCAGTAGTGTCAACCCGGGACAGGGTTCAAGGCAGCCCCAGCATTTT. It is translated as CASSVNPGQGSRQPQHF.

In the case of this clone: A much larger clone is a single base away; this may be a read error. At the DNA level, this CDR3 is encoded by other sequences in the same sample as well. J is TRBJ2-5 and V is TRBV11-2; D is perhaps TRBD2 (6 bases). The CDR3 sequence is 13 residues long. Per the germline V gene, CDR1 is SGHAT and CDR2 is FQNNGV. CDR3 residues: CASSLAGVETQYF. In DNA, the CDR3 is TGTGCCAGCAGCTTAGCGGGGGTGGAGACCCAATACTTC.

The CDR3 region has the DNA TGTGCCAGCAGCCCCCGGACAGGGGGCCCGAACACTGAAGCTTTCTTT. Its protein is CASSPRTGGPNTEAFF. This rearrangement joins TRBV9 to TRBJ1-1, with 11 bases identical to TRBD1. This CDR3 spans 16 amino acids. CDR1 and CDR2 (germline): SGDLS, YYNGEE. J lost 1 base, V lost 4 bases, and 6 bases had no gene match.

This clone was recorded only once. The chain is built from TRBV9 and TRBJ2-7; maybe TRBD2 (5 bases). V was pared by 4 bases and J by 0 bases, with 14 bases between. The CDR3 contains 15 residues. Germline V gene lookup returns CDR1 SGDLS and CDR2 YYNGEE. CDR3 region: CASSPQARDSYEQYF. CDR3 in DNA: TGTGCCAGCAGCCCACAAGCACGGGACTCCTACGAGCAGTACTTC.

This chain links TRBV6-6 with TRBJ2-5, with no clear D. The length of the CDR3 is 13 residues. CDR1 and CDR2 (germline): MNHNY, SVGAGI (reference sequence). The ends were cut back, 6 bases at V and 2 bases at J, with 10 bases in the middle. CDR3 amino acids: CASSRGLQETQYF. CDR3 nucleotide sequence: TGTGCCAGCAGCCGTGGGTTACAAGAGACCCAGTACTTC.

V usage is TRBV28 and J usage is TRBJ1-1; a possible D gene is TRBD1 (5 bases). Germline V lookup: CDR1 MDHEN, CDR2 SYDVKM. The CDR3 has 12 amino acids. V gave up 3 bases and J gave up 9 bases, with 11 bases separating them. CDR3 in amino acids: CASSFDRGKAFF. In nucleotides, the CDR3 is TGTGCCAGCAGTTTTGATAGGGGTAAAGCTTTCTTT. Filled out from reference TRBV28 and TRBJ1-1, the complete variable domain reads DVKVTQSSRYLVKRTGEKVFLECVQDMDHENMFWYRQDPGLGLRLIYFSYDVKMKEKGDIPEGYSVSREKKERFSLILESASTNQTSMYLCASSFDRGKAFFGQGTRLTVV.

Only one count was recorded for this clone. The chain recombines TRBV2 with TRBJ2-1; D is unclear. Per germline, CDR1 SNHLY and CDR2 FYNNEI. Trimming took 4 bases from V and 0 from J, leaving 13 bases between them. This CDR3 comprises 16 residues. The CDR3 region is CASSARRLSSYNEQFF. The CDR3 DNA sequence: TGTGCCAGCAGTGCACGAAGACTCAGCTCCTACAATGAGCAGTTCTTC.

This chain uses TRBV5-1 with TRBJ2-7; 15 bases agree with TRBD2. J lost 6 bases, V lost 4 bases, and 5 bases had no gene match. There are 15 residues in the CDR3. CDR1 SGHRS and CDR2 YFSETQ come from the germline V gene. CDR3 coding DNA: TGCGCCAGCAGCCCGGGACTAGCGGGAGGTGGCGAGCAGTACTTC. Amino acids: CASSPGLAGGGEQYF. Complete variable domain (other parts from reference TRBV5-1 and TRBJ2-7): KAGVTQTPRYLIKTRGQQVTLSCSPISGHRSVSWYQQTPGQGLQFLFEYFSETQRNKGNFPGRFSGRQFSNSRSEMNVSTLELGDSALYLCASSPGLAGGGEQYFGPGTRLTVT.

The DNA for the CDR3 is TGTGCCAGCAGCCGAGGGAGACAAGAGACCCAGTACTTC. It codes for CASSRGRQETQYF. The chain combines TRBV28 with TRBJ2-5; TRBD2 might be the D (5 bases). The CDR3 contains 13 residues. V dropped 6 bases and J dropped 2 bases, with 10 bases sitting between them. Germline V gene lookup returns CDR1 MDHEN and CDR2 SYDVKM.

The rearrangement uses TRBV4-3 and TRBJ2-7; unclear D gene. The germline V gene encodes CDR1 LGHNA and CDR2 YSLEER. This CDR3 has 16 amino acids. The germline V and J ends were trimmed by 0 bases and 1 base, with 13 bases remaining between them. CDR3 bases: TGCGCCAGCAGCCAAGATTGGCCTATATCATCCTACGAGCAGTACTTC. Translation gives CASSQDWPISSYEQYF.

The gene calls are TRBV9 and TRBJ1-1; D gene uncertain. The germline gives CDR1 SGDLS, CDR2 YYNGEE. The V end was cut by 0 bases, the J end by 3 bases, with 9 bases between. This CDR3 region has 14 residues. The CDR3 DNA reads as TGTGCCAGCAGCGTAGACGTGATGCACACTGAAGCTTTCTTT. This codes for CASSVDVMHTEAFF.

The chain employs TRBV6-5 and TRBJ1-2; 8 bases are shared with TRBD1. Germline V gives CDR1 MNHEY, CDR2 SVGAGI. V gave up 6 bases and J gave up 5 bases; unmatched junction bases: 11. The CDR3 is made up of 15 amino acids. This CDR3 is CASSLDAGTGYGYTF. CDR3 in DNA: TGTGCCAGCAGCCTTGACGCCGGGACAGGATATGGCTACACCTTC.

V gene TRBV5-3 combines with J gene TRBJ2-3; D is possibly TRBD2 (5 bases). TRBV5-3 is noted as an ORF with a role that remains uncertain. This CDR3 spans 17 amino acids. V shed 4 bases and J shed 2 bases, with 20 bases lying between them. The CDR3 sequence: CARSLGSQALITDTQYF. CDR3 bases: TGTGCCAGAAGCCTTGGGAGTCAGGCCCTAATCACAGATACGCAGTATTTT.

This clone turned up a few times. The chain is built from TRBV14 and TRBJ2-1, with D possibly matching TRBD1 (6 bases). Between the trimmed V and J ends, which lost 1 base and 0 bases, there was a span of 13 bases. Germline-derived CDR1 and CDR2 are SGHDN and FVKESK. The CDR3 has 17 residues. For the CDR3, the DNA is TGTGCCAGCAGCCAAGCAGGGGCCACAATCTCCTACAATGAGCAGTTCTTC. The encoded protein is CASSQAGATISYNEQFF. Full variable domain (remainder filled in from reference TRBV14 and TRBJ2-1): EAGVTQFPSHSVIEKGQTVTLRCDPISGHDNLYWYRRVMGKEIKFLLHFVKESKQDESGMPNNRFLAERTGGTYSTLKVQPAELEDSGVYFCASSQAGATISYNEQFFGPGTRLTVL.

This CDR3 reads CASSSGLAGVTGELFF. The CDR3 DNA reads as TGTGCCAGCAGCTCGGGACTAGCGGGAGTCACCGGGGAGCTGTTTTTT. The gene calls are TRBV11-2 and TRBJ2-2; 14 bases line up with TRBD2. This CDR3 comprises 16 residues. The V and J ends lost 4 bases and 4 bases, in that order; junction bases with no gene match: 2. CDR1 is SGHAT, CDR2 FQNNGV, per germline.

This chain joins TRBV5-1 and TRBJ2-3; 7 nucleotides match TRBD1. Trimming took 2 bases from V and 3 from J; bases not matched to a gene: 6. Germline V CDR1 and CDR2: SGHRS, YFSETQ. This CDR3 is built from 15 residues. CDR3 loop: CASSFAGGGTDTQYF. The DNA for the CDR3 is TGCGCCAGCAGCTTTGCAGGGGGTGGGACAGATACGCAGTATTTT.

The chain is built from TRBV7-9 and TRBJ2-5; TRBD2 might be the D (6 bases). The V and J ends lost 3 bases and 5 bases respectively, with 13 bases between them. The CDR3 is made up of 14 amino acids. CDR1 and CDR2 (germline): SEHNR, FQNEAQ (reference sequence). The CDR3 is CASSFIVRGETQYF. In DNA, the CDR3 is TGTGCCAGCAGCTTTATCGTCCGGGGGGAGACCCAGTACTTC.

The DNA of the CDR3 is TGTGCCTCCTCCTCGAGGGGGTCGGAGACCCAGTACTTC. This gives the protein CASSSRGSETQYF. This chain links TRBV7-3 with TRBJ2-5; possibly TRBD1 for D (6 bases). Germline lookup yields CDR1 SGHTA and CDR2 FQGTGA. CDR3 size: 13 residues. The V end was cut by 11 bases, the J end by 5 bases, with 18 bases between.

Details on this clone: With a far larger clone one base away, a read error is the likely cause. J is TRBJ2-7 and V is TRBV25-1, with TRBD1 identical over 7 bases. Losses at the gene ends were 8 bases for V and 2 bases for J; bases not matched to a gene: 3. In germline, CDR1 is MGHDK, CDR2 SYGVNS. This CDR3 spans 12 amino acids. The CDR3, as DNA: TGTGCCAGCGAGACAGGGACCTACGAGCAGTACTTC. Translated, it gives CASETGTYEQYF.

The chain joins TRBV27 to TRBJ1-5; a possible D gene is TRBD1 (5 bases). V lost 6 bases, J lost 6 bases, and 21 bases lay in between. The length of the CDR3 is 16 residues. Germline V gene data show CDR1 as MNHEY and CDR2 as SMNVEV (reference sequence). CDR3 coding DNA: TGTGCCAGCAGCCTTTACATGACAGTGTCGGCTCAGCCCCAGCATTTT. Its translation: CASSLYMTVSAQPQHF.